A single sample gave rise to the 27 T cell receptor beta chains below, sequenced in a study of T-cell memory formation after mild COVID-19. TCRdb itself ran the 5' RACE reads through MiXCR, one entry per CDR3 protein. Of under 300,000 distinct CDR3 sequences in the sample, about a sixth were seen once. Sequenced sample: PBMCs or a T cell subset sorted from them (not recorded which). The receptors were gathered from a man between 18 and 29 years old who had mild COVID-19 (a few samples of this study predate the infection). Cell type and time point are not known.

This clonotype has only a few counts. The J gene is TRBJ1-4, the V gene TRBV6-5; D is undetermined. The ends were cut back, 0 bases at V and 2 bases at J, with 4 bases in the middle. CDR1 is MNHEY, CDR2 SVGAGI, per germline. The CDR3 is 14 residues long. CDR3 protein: CASSYSATNEKLFF. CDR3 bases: TGTGCCAGCAGTTACTCAGCGACTAATGAAAAACTGTTTTTT.

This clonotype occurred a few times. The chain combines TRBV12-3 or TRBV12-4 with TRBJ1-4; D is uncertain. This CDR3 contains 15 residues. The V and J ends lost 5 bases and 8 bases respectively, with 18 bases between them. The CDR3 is CASSPRWTGGEKLFF. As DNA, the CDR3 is TGTGCCAGCAGTCCCCGGTGGACGGGCGGGGAAAAACTGTTTTTT.

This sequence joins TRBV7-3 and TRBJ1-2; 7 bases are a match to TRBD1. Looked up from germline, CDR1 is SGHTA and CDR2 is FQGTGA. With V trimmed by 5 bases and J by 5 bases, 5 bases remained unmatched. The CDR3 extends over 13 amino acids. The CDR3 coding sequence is TGTGCCAGCAGCACGCCGACAGGGTATGGCTACACCTTC. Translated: CASSTPTGYGYTF.

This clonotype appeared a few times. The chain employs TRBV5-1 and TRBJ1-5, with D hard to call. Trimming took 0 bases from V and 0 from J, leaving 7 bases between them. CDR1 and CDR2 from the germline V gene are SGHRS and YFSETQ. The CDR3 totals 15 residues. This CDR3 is CASSLDGYSNQPQHF. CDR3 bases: TGCGCCAGCAGCTTGGACGGGTATAGCAATCAGCCCCAGCATTTT.

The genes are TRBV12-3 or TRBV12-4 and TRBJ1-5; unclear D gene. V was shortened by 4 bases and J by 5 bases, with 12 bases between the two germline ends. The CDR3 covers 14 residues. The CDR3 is CASSSEEEDQPQHF. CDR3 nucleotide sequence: TGTGCCAGCAGTTCCGAGGAGGAGGATCAGCCCCAGCATTTT.

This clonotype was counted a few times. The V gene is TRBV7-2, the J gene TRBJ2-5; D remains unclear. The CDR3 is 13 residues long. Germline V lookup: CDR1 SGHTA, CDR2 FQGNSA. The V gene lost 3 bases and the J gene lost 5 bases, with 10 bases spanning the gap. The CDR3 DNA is TGTGCCAGCAGCTTCGCGGTCGGGGAGACCCAGTACTTC. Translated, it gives CASSFAVGETQYF.

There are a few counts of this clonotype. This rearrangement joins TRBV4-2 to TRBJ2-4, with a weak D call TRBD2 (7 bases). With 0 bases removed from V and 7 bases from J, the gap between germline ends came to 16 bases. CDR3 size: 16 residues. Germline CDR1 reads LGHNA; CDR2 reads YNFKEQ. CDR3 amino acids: CASSQDWAGAGNIQYF. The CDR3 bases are TGTGCCAGCAGCCAAGATTGGGCGGGGGCTGGGAACATTCAGTACTTC.

CDR3 sequence (DNA): TGTGCCAGCAGTGAATGGGGTAGCGGGAGTTCAGATACGCAGTATTTT. Its protein is CASSEWGSGSSDTQYF. The chain employs TRBV25-1 and TRBJ2-3; the match to TRBD2 covers 9 bases. The junction had 6 bases not matched to a gene; V was cut back by 1 base and J by 4 bases. Germline CDR1 is MGHDK and CDR2 is SYGVNS. The CDR3 sequence is 16 residues long.

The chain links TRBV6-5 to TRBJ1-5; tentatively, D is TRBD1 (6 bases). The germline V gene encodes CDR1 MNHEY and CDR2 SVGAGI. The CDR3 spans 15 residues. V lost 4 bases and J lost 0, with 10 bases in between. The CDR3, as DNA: TGTGCCAGCAGTTTTAACAGGGATAGCAATCAGCCCCAGCATTTT. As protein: CASSFNRDSNQPQHF.

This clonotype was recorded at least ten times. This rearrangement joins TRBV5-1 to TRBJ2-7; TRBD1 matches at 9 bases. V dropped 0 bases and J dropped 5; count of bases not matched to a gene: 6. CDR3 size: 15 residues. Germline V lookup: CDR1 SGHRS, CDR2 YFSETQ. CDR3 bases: TGCGCCAGCAGCTTGGCCCTACAGGGGGCCAACGAGCAGTACTTC. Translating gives CASSLALQGANEQYF.

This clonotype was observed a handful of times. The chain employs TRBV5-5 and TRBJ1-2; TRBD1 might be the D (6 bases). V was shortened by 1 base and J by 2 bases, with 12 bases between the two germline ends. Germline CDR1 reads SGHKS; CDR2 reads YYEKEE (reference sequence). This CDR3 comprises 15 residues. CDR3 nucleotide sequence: TGTGCCAGCAGCTTGACGTCAGGGGCGAACTATGGCTACACCTTC. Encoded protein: CASSLTSGANYGYTF.

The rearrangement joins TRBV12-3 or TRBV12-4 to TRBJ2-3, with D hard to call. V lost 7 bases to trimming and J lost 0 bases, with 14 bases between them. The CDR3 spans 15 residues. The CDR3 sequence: CASTFSLASTDTQYF. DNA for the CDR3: TGTGCCAGCACCTTCAGCTTGGCTAGCACAGATACGCAGTATTTT.

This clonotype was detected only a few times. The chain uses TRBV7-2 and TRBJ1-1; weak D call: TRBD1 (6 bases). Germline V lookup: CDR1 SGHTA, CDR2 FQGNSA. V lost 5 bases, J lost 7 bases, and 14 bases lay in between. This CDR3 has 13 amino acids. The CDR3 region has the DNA TGTGCCAGCAGCGAAGGGACACGGGTTGAAGCTTTCTTT. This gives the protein CASSEGTRVEAFF.

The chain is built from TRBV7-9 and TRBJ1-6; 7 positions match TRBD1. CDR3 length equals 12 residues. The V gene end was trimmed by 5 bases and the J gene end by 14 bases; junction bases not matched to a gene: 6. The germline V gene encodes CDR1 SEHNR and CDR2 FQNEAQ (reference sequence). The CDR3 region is CASSLQGYSLHF. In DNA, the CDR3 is TGTGCCAGCAGCCTACAGGGGTATTCCCTCCACTTT.

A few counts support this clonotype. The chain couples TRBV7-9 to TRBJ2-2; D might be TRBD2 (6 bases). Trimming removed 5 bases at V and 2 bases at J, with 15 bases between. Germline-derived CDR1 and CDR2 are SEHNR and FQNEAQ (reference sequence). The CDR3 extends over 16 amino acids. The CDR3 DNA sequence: TGTGCCAGCAGCCTAACCGGGACTCAAAACACCGGGGAGCTGTTTTTT. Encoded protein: CASSLTGTQNTGELFF.

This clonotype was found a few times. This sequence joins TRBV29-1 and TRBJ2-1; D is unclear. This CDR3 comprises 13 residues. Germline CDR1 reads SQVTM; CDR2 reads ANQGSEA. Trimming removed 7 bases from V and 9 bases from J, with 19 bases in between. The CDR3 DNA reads TGCAGCGCCATCGGGCCTCAAGGCGGTGAGCAGTTCTTC. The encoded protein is CSAIGPQGGEQFF.

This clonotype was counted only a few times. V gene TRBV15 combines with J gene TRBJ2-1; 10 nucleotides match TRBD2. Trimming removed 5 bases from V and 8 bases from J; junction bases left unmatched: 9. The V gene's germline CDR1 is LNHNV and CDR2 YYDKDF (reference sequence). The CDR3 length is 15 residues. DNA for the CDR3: TGTGCCACCAGCCTGCAGAGCGGGGGGGCCCATGAGCAGTTCTTC. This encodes CATSLQSGGAHEQFF.

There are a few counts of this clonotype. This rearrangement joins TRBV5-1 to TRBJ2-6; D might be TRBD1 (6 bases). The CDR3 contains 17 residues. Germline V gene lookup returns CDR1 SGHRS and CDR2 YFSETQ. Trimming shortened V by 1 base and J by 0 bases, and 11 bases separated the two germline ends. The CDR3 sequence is CASSLSDRTSGANVLTF. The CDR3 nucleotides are TGCGCCAGCAGCTTGAGCGACAGGACCTCTGGGGCCAACGTCCTGACTTTC.

This chain's CDR3 is CASSAEAGASYEQYF. CDR3 nucleotides: TGTGCCAGCAGCGCCGAAGCGGGGGCCTCTTACGAGCAGTACTTC. This rearrangement joins TRBV9 to TRBJ2-7, with 8 bases identical to TRBD2. Germline V gene data show CDR1 as SGDLS and CDR2 as YYNGEE. This CDR3 has 15 amino acids. With 3 bases clipped from V and 4 bases from J, the junction kept 9 bases outside the gene matches.

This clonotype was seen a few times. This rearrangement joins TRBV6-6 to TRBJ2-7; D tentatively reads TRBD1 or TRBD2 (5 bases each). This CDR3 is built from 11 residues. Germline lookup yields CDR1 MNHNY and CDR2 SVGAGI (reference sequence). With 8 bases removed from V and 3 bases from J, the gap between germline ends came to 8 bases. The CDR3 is CASRDGYEQYV. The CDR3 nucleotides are TGTGCCAGCCGGGACGGCTACGAGCAGTACGTC.

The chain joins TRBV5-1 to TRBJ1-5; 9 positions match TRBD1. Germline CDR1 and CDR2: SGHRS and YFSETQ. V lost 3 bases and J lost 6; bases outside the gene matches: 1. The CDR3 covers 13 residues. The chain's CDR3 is CASSWTGAQPQHF. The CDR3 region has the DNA TGCGCCAGCAGCTGGACAGGGGCTCAGCCCCAGCATTTT.

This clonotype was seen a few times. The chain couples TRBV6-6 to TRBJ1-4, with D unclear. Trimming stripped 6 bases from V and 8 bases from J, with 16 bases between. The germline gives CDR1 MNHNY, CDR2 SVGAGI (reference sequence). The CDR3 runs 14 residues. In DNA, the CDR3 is TGTGCCAGCAGCCCCACGTCTTCCTTAGAAAAACTGTTTTTT. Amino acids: CASSPTSSLEKLFF.

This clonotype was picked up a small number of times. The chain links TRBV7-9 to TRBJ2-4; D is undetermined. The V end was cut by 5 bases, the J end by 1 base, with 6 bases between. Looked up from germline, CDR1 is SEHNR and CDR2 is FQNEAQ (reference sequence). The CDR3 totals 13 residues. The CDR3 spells CASSASAKNIQYF. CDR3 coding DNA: TGTGCCAGCAGCGCCTCGGCCAAAAACATTCAGTACTTC.

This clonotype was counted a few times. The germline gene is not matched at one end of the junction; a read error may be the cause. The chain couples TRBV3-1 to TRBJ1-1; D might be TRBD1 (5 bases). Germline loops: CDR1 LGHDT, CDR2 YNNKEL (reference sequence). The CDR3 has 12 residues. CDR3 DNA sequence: TGTGCCAGCAGCGACGACGCGTCGACAGCTACATTT. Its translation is CASSDDASTATF.

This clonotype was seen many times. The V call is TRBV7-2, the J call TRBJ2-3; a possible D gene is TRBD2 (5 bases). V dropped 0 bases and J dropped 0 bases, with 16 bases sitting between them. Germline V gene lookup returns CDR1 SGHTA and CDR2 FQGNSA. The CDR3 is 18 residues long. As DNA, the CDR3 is TGTGCCAGCAGCTTAGCGATTCTAGCCTGGGCTAGCACAGATACGCAGTATTTT. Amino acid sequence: CASSLAILAWASTDTQYF.

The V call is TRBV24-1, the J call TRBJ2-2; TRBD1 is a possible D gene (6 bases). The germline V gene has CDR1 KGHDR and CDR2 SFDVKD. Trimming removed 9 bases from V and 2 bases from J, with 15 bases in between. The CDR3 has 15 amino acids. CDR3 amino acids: CATSVSRGNTGELFF. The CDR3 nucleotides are TGTGCCACCTCGGTCTCCAGGGGAAACACCGGGGAGCTGTTTTTT.

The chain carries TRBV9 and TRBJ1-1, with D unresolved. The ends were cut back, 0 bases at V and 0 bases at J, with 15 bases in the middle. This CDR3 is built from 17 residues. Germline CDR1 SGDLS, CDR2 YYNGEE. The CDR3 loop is CASSVGAQAPMNTEAFF. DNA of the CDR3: TGTGCCAGCAGCGTAGGAGCCCAGGCACCCATGAACACTGAAGCTTTCTTT.